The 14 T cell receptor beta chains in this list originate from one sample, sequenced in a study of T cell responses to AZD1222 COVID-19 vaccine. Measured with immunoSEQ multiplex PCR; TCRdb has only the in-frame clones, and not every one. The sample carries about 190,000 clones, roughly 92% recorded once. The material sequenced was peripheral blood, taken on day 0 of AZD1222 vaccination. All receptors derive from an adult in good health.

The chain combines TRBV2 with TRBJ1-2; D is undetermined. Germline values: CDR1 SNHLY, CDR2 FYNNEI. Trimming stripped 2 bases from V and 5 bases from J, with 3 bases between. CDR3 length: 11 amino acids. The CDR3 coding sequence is TGTGCCAGCAGTGAACTGTATGGCTACACCTTC. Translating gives CASSELYGYTF. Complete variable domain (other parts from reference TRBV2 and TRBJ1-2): EPEVTQTPSHQVTQMGQEVILRCVPISNHLYFYWYRQILGQKVEFLVSFYNNEISEKSEIFDDQFSVERPDGSNFTLKIRSTKLEDSAMYFCASSELYGYTFGSGTRLTVV.

The CDR3 nucleotides are TGCGCCAGCAGCGAGGACAGACTATACGGCCAAGAGACCCAGTACTTC. Amino acid sequence: CASSEDRLYGQETQYF. V usage is TRBV5-1 and J usage is TRBJ2-5, with D possibly matching TRBD1 (6 bases). The CDR3 extends over 16 amino acids. Germline V gene sequence: CDR1 SGHRS, CDR2 YFSETQ. The ends were cut back, 4 bases at V and 1 base at J, with 17 bases in the middle.

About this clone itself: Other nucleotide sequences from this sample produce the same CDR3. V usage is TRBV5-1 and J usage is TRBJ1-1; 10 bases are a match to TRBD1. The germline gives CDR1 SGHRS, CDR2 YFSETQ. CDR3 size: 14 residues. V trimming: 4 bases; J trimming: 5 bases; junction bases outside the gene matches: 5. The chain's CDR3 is CASSLDRGRTEAFF. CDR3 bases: TGCGCCAGCAGCCTGGACAGGGGGAGGACTGAAGCTTTCTTT. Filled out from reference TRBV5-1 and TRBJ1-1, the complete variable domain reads KAGVTQTPRYLIKTRGQQVTLSCSPISGHRSVSWYQQTPGQGLQFLFEYFSETQRNKGNFPGRFSGRQFSNSRSEMNVSTLELGDSALYLCASSLDRGRTEAFFGQGTRLTVV.

CDR3 in DNA: TGCGCCAGCAGCTTGGGACTAGCGGGAGAGACCCAGTACTTC. Translated: CASSLGLAGETQYF. This chain connects TRBV5-1 to TRBJ2-5, with TRBD2 matching over 10 bases. Germline V CDR1 and CDR2: SGHRS, YFSETQ. V dropped 0 bases and J dropped 4; count of bases not matched to a gene: 0. The CDR3 has 14 amino acids.

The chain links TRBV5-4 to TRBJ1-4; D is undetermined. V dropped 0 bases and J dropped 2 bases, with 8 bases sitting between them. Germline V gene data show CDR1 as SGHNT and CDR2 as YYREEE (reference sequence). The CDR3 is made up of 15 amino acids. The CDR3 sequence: CASSLGSTTNEKLFF. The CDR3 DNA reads TGTGCCAGCAGCTTGGGCTCGACCACTAATGAAAAACTGTTTTTT.

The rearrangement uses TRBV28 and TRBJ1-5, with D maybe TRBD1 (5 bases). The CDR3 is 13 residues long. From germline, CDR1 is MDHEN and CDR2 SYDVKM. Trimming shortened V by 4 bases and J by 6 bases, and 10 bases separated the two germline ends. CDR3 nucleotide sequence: TGTGCCAGCAGTTGGGGGAACGGTCAGCCCCAGCATTTT. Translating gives CASSWGNGQPQHF.

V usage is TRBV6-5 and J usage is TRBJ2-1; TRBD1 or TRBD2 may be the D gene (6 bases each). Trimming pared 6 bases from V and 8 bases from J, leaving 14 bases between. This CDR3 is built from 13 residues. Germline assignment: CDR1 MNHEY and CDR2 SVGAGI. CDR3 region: CASRYGGGDEQFF. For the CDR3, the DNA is TGTGCCAGCAGGTACGGGGGCGGGGATGAGCAGTTCTTC.

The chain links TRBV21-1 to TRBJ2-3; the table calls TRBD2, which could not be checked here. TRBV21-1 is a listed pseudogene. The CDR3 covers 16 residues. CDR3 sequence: CASRPERLAGTDTQYF. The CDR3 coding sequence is TGTGCCAGCCGCCCGGAGAGGCTAGCGGGCACAGATACGCAGTATTTT.

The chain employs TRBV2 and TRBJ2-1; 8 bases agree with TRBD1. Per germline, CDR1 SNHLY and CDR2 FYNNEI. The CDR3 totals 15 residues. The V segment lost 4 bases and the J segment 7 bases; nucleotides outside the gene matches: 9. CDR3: CASSVGQGARNEQFF. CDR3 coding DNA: TGTGCCAGCAGTGTCGGGCAGGGGGCACGGAATGAGCAGTTCTTC. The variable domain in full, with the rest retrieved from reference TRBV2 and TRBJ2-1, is EPEVTQTPSHQVTQMGQEVILRCVPISNHLYFYWYRQILGQKVEFLVSFYNNEISEKSEIFDDQFSVERPDGSNFTLKIRSTKLEDSAMYFCASSVGQGARNEQFFGPGTRLTVL.

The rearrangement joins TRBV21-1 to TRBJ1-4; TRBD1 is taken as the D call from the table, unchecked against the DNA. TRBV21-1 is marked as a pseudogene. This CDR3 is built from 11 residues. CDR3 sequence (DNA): TGTGCCAGCAGCCAGAAGGAAAAACTGTTTTTT. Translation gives CASSQKEKLFF.

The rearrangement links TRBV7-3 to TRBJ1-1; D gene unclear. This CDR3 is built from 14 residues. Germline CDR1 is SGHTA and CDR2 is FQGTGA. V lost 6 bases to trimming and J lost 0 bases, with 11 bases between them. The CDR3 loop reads CASRLGPMNTEAFF. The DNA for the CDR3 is TGTGCCAGCAGACTCGGACCGATGAACACTGAAGCTTTCTTT.

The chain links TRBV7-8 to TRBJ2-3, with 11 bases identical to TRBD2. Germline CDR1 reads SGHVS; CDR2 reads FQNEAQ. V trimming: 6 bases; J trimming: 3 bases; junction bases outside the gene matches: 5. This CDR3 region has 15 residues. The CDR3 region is CASRPPSGGTDTQYF. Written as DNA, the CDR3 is TGTGCCAGCAGGCCCCCTAGCGGGGGGACAGATACGCAGTATTTT. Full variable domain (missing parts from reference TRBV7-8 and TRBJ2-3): GAGVSQSPRYKVAKRGQDVALRCDPISGHVSLFWYQQALGQGPEFLTYFQNEAQLDKSGLPSDRFFAERPEGSVSTLKIQRTQQEDSAVYLCASRPPSGGTDTQYFGPGTRLTVL.

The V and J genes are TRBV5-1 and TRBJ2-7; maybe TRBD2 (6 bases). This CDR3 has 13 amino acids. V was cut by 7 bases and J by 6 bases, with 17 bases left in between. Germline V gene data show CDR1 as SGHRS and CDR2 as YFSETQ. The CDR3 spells CASASTGVIEQYF. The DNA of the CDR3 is TGCGCCAGCGCGTCCACGGGGGTGATCGAGCAGTACTTC. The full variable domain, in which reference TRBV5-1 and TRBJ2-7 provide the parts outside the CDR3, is KAGVTQTPRYLIKTRGQQVTLSCSPISGHRSVSWYQQTPGQGLQFLFEYFSETQRNKGNFPGRFSGRQFSNSRSEMNVSTLELGDSALYLCASASTGVIEQYFGPGTRLTVT.

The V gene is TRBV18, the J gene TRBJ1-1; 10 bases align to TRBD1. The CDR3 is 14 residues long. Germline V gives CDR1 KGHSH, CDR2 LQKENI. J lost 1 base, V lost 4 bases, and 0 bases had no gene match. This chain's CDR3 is CASSRDRGNTEAFF. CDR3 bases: TGTGCCAGCTCACGGGACAGGGGGAACACTGAAGCTTTCTTT.